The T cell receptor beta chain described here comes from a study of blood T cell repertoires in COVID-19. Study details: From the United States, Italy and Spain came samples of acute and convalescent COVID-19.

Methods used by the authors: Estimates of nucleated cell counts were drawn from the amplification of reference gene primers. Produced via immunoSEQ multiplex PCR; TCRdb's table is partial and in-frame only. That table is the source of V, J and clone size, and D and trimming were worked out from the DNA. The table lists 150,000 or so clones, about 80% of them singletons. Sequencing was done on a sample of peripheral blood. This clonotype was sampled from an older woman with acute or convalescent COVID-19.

CDR3 sequence reads: CASREGWFDEKLFF. The DNA for the CDR3 is TGTGCCAGCAGGGAGGGGTGGTTTGATGAAAAACTGTTTTTT. This chain joins TRBV6-5 and TRBJ1-4; possible D gene TRBD1, 5 bases. The CDR3 is 14 amino acids. CDR1 MNHEY and CDR2 SVGAGI come from the germline V gene. V lost 6 bases, J lost 6 bases, and 14 bases lay in between.